This TCR beta chain appears in the sequencing data of a study of STAT3 mutations in large granular lymphocyte leukemia (dated by TCRdb to the late 2010s). Study-level background: Roughly half of the T-LGLL patients who were sequenced longitudinally carried canonical activating STAT3 mutations. Over half of the T-LGLL patients were given one or more immunosuppressive therapy regimens, and more than 30% of those treated had a hematologic response. Serial deep sequencing of TCRbeta CDR3 and STAT3 was performed in patients with T-cell large granular lymphocyte leukemia to reconstruct clonal hierarchy and dynamics. About 19 representative T-LGLL cases were selected from an initial cohort of approximately 200 LGL patients for longitudinal TCRbeta and STAT3 sequencing. As controls within the study, a couple of patients with natural killer LGL leukemia were also sequenced longitudinally. For each patient, sequencing was performed at an average of about 4 time points, with a range of 2 to 8 samplings.

On this clone: Its antigen has not been determined. Base qualities are missing; no much larger clone stands one base away.

Trimming removed 5 bases from V and 6 bases from J; the gene matches leave 7 bases unexplained. The CDR3 covers 13 residues, taking in both the cysteine and the phenylalanine. Here the CDR3 DNA is all that survives: 39 bases in frame from base 1. Via the germline V gene (reference sequence), CDR1 is SEHNR and CDR2 FQNEAQ. What the work shows at the level of the full study, not this receptor alone: Every T-LGLL patient showed at least one immunodominant TCRbeta clonotype, and about half showed multiple immunodominant subclonotypes. The linking of therapy response to changes in TCR clonal burden was complicated by variable intervals between samplings and differing treatment regimens. Dominant TCR clone burden was found to exceed STAT3 mutant burden in several patients, suggesting that STAT3 mutation arose secondarily within a pre-expanded clone. Because no samples were available when a clone first appeared, clonal expansion was inferred from samplings taken at other points. Because codominant clonotypes persisted in some patients, a small but highly pathogenic clone may have been missed. In about 30% of the 18 patients, TCR clonotype switching occurred after therapy, and every newly emerging clone was STAT3 wild type.

An Illumina MiSeq was used to sequence the TCRbeta libraries, yielding an average of about 40,773 productive templates per sample. Multiplex PCR amplification was used to generate TCRbeta CDR3 libraries with the immunoSEQ assay. The authors' analysis ran thus. Repertoire diversity was calculated as previously defined, and values close to 0 indicated extremely monoclonal samples. Drawn from immuneACCESS, this table holds only the in-frame rearrangements with V and J called that TCRdb kept. Clones are partly lost; checked studies trace under half to an unresolved V gene and leave the rest unexplained. That table gives V, J and clone size, and the DNA gave D and trimming. The sample table lists under 2,500 clones, about 53% of them with a count of one. Approximately 75% of the sample goes to the ten largest clones. DNA was extracted from blood mononuclear cells, with the same DNA used for both TCR and STAT3 sequencing.

The sequence joins TRBV7-9 to TRBJ2-7; TRBD1 agrees with 7 junctional bases. Sequenced input: peripheral blood mononuclear cells. This TCR was sampled from a man aged 55 to 70 with T-cell large granular lymphocyte leukemia. Some clones in this sample may be carry-over from other donors' samples. The age is the age at diagnosis. The nucleotide sequence is given as TGTGCCAGCAGCCCCGGGACAGAGGGCGAGCAGTACTTC. Its protein product is CASSPGTEGEQYF. The CDR3, completed at both ends by the reference TRBV7-9 and TRBJ2-7 genes, gives the full variable domain DTGVSQNPRHKITKRGQNVTFRCDPISEHNRLYWYRQTLGQGPEFLTYFQNEAQLEKSRLLSDRFSAERPKGSFSTLEIQRTEQGDSAMYLCASSPGTEGEQYFGPGTRLTVT.